The 5 T cell receptor beta chains given below trace back to one sample, sequenced in a study of blood T cell repertoires in COVID-19 (dated by TCRdb to 2020 to 2022). The library was prepared using the immunoSEQ multiplex PCR assay. In its TCRdb copy, this immuneACCESS table keeps in-frame sequences only and misses some clones. Where compared with another copy, unresolved V genes explain less than half of these, and the others have no known cause. In all, the sample holds about 230,000 clones, and 83% of those were seen once. The ten biggest clones cover under 3% of the sample. The sample taken for sequencing was peripheral blood. These receptors were obtained from a woman aged 65 to 85 with active or convalescent COVID-19.

The chain links TRBV13 to TRBJ1-4; 8 nucleotides line up with TRBD1. CDR1 PRHDT and CDR2 FYEKMQ come from the germline V gene (reference sequence). The CDR3 totals 16 residues. Trimming cost V 4 bases and J 6 bases; bases outside gene matches: 10. This CDR3 is CASSSSQGAEYEKLFF. The DNA of the CDR3 is TGTGCCAGCAGCTCTTCTCAGGGGGCTGAGTATGAAAAACTGTTTTTT.

The chain carries TRBV7-9 and TRBJ2-1; unclear D gene. The CDR3 consists of 11 residues. CDR1 is SEHNR and CDR2 is FQNEAQ in the germline V gene (reference sequence). V was trimmed by 7 bases and J by 4 bases, leaving 5 bases between them. CDR3 in DNA: TGTGCCAGCAATCTTTACAATGAGCAGTTCTTC. As protein: CASNLYNEQFF.

The chain employs TRBV18 and TRBJ2-7, with 11 bases matching TRBD1. Trimming at V came to 3 bases and at J to 0 bases, leaving 1 base not matched to a gene. Germline loops: CDR1 KGHSH, CDR2 LQKENI. The CDR3 spans 15 residues. CDR3: CASSPGTGGSYEQYF. As DNA, the CDR3 is TGTGCCAGCTCACCCGGGACAGGGGGCTCCTACGAGCAGTACTTC.

The V and J genes are TRBV5-1 and TRBJ2-7, with TRBD2 matching over 8 bases. V trimming: 4 bases; J trimming: 0 bases; junction bases outside the gene matches: 6. CDR1 SGHRS and CDR2 YFSETQ come from the germline V gene. CDR3 length equals 15 residues. CDR3 DNA sequence: TGCGCCAGCAGCGGGGCGGGGGGCCGCTCCTACGAGCAGTACTTC. Translated, it gives CASSGAGGRSYEQYF. Filled out from reference TRBV5-1 and TRBJ2-7, the complete variable domain reads KAGVTQTPRYLIKTRGQQVTLSCSPISGHRSVSWYQQTPGQGLQFLFEYFSETQRNKGNFPGRFSGRQFSNSRSEMNVSTLELGDSALYLCASSGAGGRSYEQYFGPGTRLTVT.

The chain links TRBV30 to TRBJ1-1, with 11 bases fitting TRBD1. The CDR3 is made up of 13 amino acids. Germline V gene sequence: CDR1 GTSNPN, CDR2 SVGIG (reference sequence). Trimming cost V 5 bases and J 5 bases; bases outside gene matches: 4. Written as DNA, the CDR3 is TGTGCCTGGGGGCGGGACAGGGGGACTGAAGCTTTCTTT. Translation: CAWGRDRGTEAFF.